The clone carrying this T cell receptor (beta chain) was detected a few times. An amount of RNA that ranged from roughly 0.5 to 1 ug was reverse transcribed with random hexamers. TCRdb fed the immunoSEQ multiplex PCR reads into MiXCR, producing one record per CDR3 protein. This repertoire shows fewer than 150,000 distinct CDR3 sequences, about 95% found once; its top ten account for under 0.2%. The sample is drawn from a study of CD8 T cells in Susac syndrome. The CDR3 is 14 residues long. Trimming pared 0 bases from V and 0 bases from J, leaving 4 bases between. CDR1 is LGHDT and CDR2 is YNNKEL in the germline V gene (reference sequence).

Sequencing was carried out using CD8+ T cells from PBMCs. This chain uses TRBV3-1 with TRBJ2-3; D not certain. This TCR derives from a human donor with Susac syndrome. The CDR3 DNA is TGTGCCAGCAGCCAAGAGGCTAGCACAGATACGCAGTATTTT. Its protein is CASSQEASTDTQYF.